These 10 T cell receptor beta chains were sequenced from one sample in a study of blood T cell repertoires in COVID-19. Sequenced by immunoSEQ multiplex PCR; TCRdb stores in-frame clones only, minus some. The table lists over 250,000 clones, 75% to 90% of them singletons. Sequences were obtained from peripheral blood. The receptors come from a man aged 45-65 years with acute or convalescent COVID-19.

This rearrangement joins TRBV3-1 (or the pseudogene TRBV3-2) to TRBJ1-2; 8 bases align to TRBD1. Per germline, CDR1 LGHDT and CDR2 YNNKEL (reference sequence). The CDR3 runs 14 residues. The V gene end was trimmed by 3 bases and the J gene end by 8 bases; junction bases not matched to a gene: 8. The CDR3 DNA follows: TGTGCCAGCAGCCACGGGGACAGGCTGAACGGCTACACCTTC. Translating gives CASSHGDRLNGYTF.

The rearrangement uses TRBV19 and TRBJ1-2; D is uncertain. The CDR3 runs 15 residues. V lost 4 bases and J 0 bases, leaving 12 bases between the germline ends. In germline, CDR1 is LNHDA, CDR2 SQIVND (reference sequence). The CDR3 spells CASSTVRQTNYGYTF. CDR3 DNA sequence: TGTGCCAGTAGTACTGTCAGGCAAACTAACTATGGCTACACCTTC.

This clone appeared a single time. CDR3 in DNA: TGTGCCAGCAGGAGGGACAGGGGGGACTTAGGTTTTTCCTACAATGAGCAGTTCTTC. This encodes CASRRDRGDLGFSYNEQFF. The V and J genes are TRBV11-2 and TRBJ2-1, with TRBD1 identical over 11 bases. Germline loops: CDR1 SGHAT, CDR2 FQNNGV. Germline trimming cut 6 bases from V and 1 base from J; bases unmatched to any gene: 14. The CDR3 sequence is 19 residues long.

This chain links TRBV6-5 with TRBJ2-7; TRBD1 might be the D (5 bases). Germline CDR1 and CDR2: MNHEY and SVGAGI. V lost 2 bases to trimming and J lost 0 bases, with 14 bases between them. The CDR3 has 16 residues. DNA for the CDR3: TGTGCCAGCAGTTACGTGGACACCGACAGCTCCTACGAGCAGTACTTC. The encoded protein is CASSYVDTDSSYEQYF.

The chain is built from TRBV9 and TRBJ2-3, with a possible D match to TRBD2 (5 bases). V lost 0 bases and J lost 2, with 10 bases in between. Germline V gene sequence: CDR1 SGDLS, CDR2 YYNGEE. This CDR3 has 15 residues. Written as DNA, the CDR3 is TGTGCCAGCAGCGTAGACCAGCGGCCCACAGATACGCAGTATTTT. It encodes CASSVDQRPTDTQYF.

This chain uses TRBV29-1 with TRBJ2-5; 10 bases map to TRBD1. Germline-derived CDR1 and CDR2 are SQVTM and ANQGSEA. CDR3 size: 14 residues. V gave up 5 bases and J gave up 4 bases; unmatched junction bases: 7. The CDR3 bases are TGCAGCGTTTCTAGGACAGGGGGACCAGAGACCCAGTACTTC. It encodes CSVSRTGGPETQYF.

This clone was observed a single time. The J gene is TRBJ2-1, the V gene TRBV11-2; D gene uncertain. The ends were cut back, 0 bases at V and 8 bases at J, with 5 bases in the middle. Germline V gene lookup returns CDR1 SGHAT and CDR2 FQNNGV. CDR3 size: 12 residues. This CDR3 reads CASSLERDEQFF. The CDR3 DNA sequence: TGTGCCAGCAGCTTAGAACGAGATGAGCAGTTCTTC.

This sequence joins TRBV14 and TRBJ1-2; TRBD1 might be the D (6 bases). Germline V lookup: CDR1 SGHDN, CDR2 FVKESK. This CDR3 is built from 12 residues. V lost 4 bases, J lost 6 bases, and 9 bases lay in between. The CDR3 loop is CASSPAGDGYTF. DNA for the CDR3: TGTGCCAGCAGCCCAGCAGGGGATGGCTACACCTTC.

The chain links TRBV30 to TRBJ2-2, with D perhaps TRBD1 (5 bases). Trimming stripped 1 base from V and 5 bases from J, with 8 bases between. Germline CDR1 is GTSNPN and CDR2 is SVGIG (reference sequence). The CDR3 sequence is 13 residues long. CDR3 nucleotides: TGTGCCTGGAGTGAACAGGTTACCGGGGAGCTGTTTTTT. Translated: CAWSEQVTGELFF.

This clone was detected a few times. The rearrangement uses TRBV7-9 and TRBJ1-4; 10 bases map to TRBD1. Germline CDR1 is SEHNR and CDR2 is FQNEAQ (reference sequence). V dropped 5 bases and J dropped 3; count of bases not matched to a gene: 12. The CDR3 runs to 18 residues. Written as DNA, the CDR3 is TGTGCCAGCAGCACCGGAGGACAGGGGGGGAACTCTAATGAAAAACTGTTTTTT. This sequence encodes CASSTGGQGGNSNEKLFF.